This TCR beta chain was documented in a study of somatic mutations in cytotoxic T cells in rheumatoid arthritis. About the research overall: Including V beta1+ cells that were sequenced for TCRB, some T-cell populations stained with V beta antibodies were flow-sorted at nearly 100% purity.

V trimming: 5 bases; J trimming: 9 bases; junction bases outside the gene matches: 8. CDR3 size: 15 residues. Germline assignment: CDR1 MNHEY and CDR2 SMNVEV (reference sequence). In the original processing: Patient CD8+ clones bigger than 1% seldom lined up with published virus-specific TCRB sequences. The protocol was immunoSEQ multiplex PCR, while the TCRdb copy is restricted to in-frame clones and leaves out a portion. The V and J calls and clone size were taken over from that table, and D and trimming were inferred from the DNA. The sample lists approximately 18,000 clones; almost 85% were seen once.

Material: CD8+ T cells sorted from blood. The receptor comes from an adult with rheumatoid arthritis. The chain joins TRBV27 to TRBJ2-1, with 12 bases that match TRBD2. The CDR3 loop reads CASSTRLAGVLEQFF. The DNA for the CDR3 is TGTGCCAGCAGTACTCGACTAGCGGGAGTGCTTGAGCAGTTCTTC.